The 9 T cell receptor beta chains below come from one sample, sequenced in a study of CD8 T cells in ankylosing spondylitis. TCRdb fed the 5' RACE reads into MiXCR, producing one record per CDR3 protein. The data contain about 240,000 distinct CDR3 sequences, around 7.8% of them singletons. Material for sequencing was blood, either unsorted or a sorted T cell fraction (not recorded which). The source of these receptors is a male donor with ankylosing spondylitis or in good health (not recorded which).

This clonotype was seen at least ten times. The chain links TRBV20-1 to TRBJ1-2, with D possibly TRBD1 on 5 matching bases. This CDR3 region has 13 residues. The V gene's germline CDR1 is DFQATT and CDR2 SNEGSKA (reference sequence). V was clipped by 4 bases and J by 2 bases, with 11 bases between them. The CDR3 loop is CSAKQGVNYGYTF. The CDR3 DNA reads TGCAGTGCTAAGCAGGGAGTAAACTATGGCTACACCTTC.

This clonotype was detected ten times or more. This chain connects TRBV19 to TRBJ1-1; D gene unclear. The germline V gene has CDR1 LNHDA and CDR2 SQIVND (reference sequence). The CDR3 consists of 15 residues. V was trimmed by 5 bases and J by 2 bases, leaving 15 bases between them. The CDR3 sequence: CASSPPSYDNTEAFF. The CDR3 DNA reads TGTGCCAGTAGTCCCCCCAGTTATGATAACACTGAAGCTTTCTTT. Full variable domain (rest looked up from reference TRBV19 and TRBJ1-1): DGGITQSPKYLFRKEGQNVTLSCEQNLNHDAMYWYRQDPGQGLRLIYYSQIVNDFQKGDIAEGYSVSREKKESFPLTVTSAQKNPTAFYLCASSPPSYDNTEAFFGQGTRLTVV.

The chain is built from TRBV30 and TRBJ2-1, with 7 bases that match TRBD1. Per the germline V gene, CDR1 is GTSNPN and CDR2 is SVGIG (reference sequence). V was clipped by 2 bases and J by 1 base; unmatched bases: 11. There are 17 residues in the CDR3. The CDR3, as DNA: TGTGCCTGGAGTCCGTCCCGGACAGGCACATCCTACAATGAGCAGTTCTTC. Its translation is CAWSPSRTGTSYNEQFF. The full variable domain, with the rest looked up from reference TRBV30 and TRBJ2-1, is SQTIHQWPATLVQPVGSPLSLECTVEGTSNPNLYWYRQAAGRGLQLLFYSVGIGQISSEVPQNLSASRPQDRQFILSSKKLLLSDSGFYLCAWSPSRTGTSYNEQFFGPGTRLTVL.

The CDR3 sequence: CASSISGTSGANVLTF. The CDR3 DNA is TGTGCCAGTAGTATCTCCGGGACCTCTGGGGCCAACGTCCTGACTTTC. The chain couples TRBV19 to TRBJ2-6; either TRBD1 or TRBD2 may fit D (5 bases each). Germline CDR1 and CDR2: LNHDA and SQIVND (reference sequence). Trimming took 3 bases from V and 0 from J, leaving 9 bases between them. CDR3 length: 16 amino acids.

The chain is built from TRBV6-5 and TRBJ2-1, with TRBD1 matching over 8 bases. The V and J ends lost 6 bases and 8 bases, in that order; junction bases with no gene match: 9. The germline V gene has CDR1 MNHEY and CDR2 SVGAGI. The CDR3 consists of 14 residues. The CDR3 region has the DNA TGTGCCAGCAGATACAAGGGACAGGCCCATGAGCAGTTCTTC. Amino acids: CASRYKGQAHEQFF.

In its sample, this clonotype was seen many times. V and J are TRBV20-1 and TRBJ1-1; no firm D call. The CDR3 is 14 residues long. The germline gives CDR1 DFQATT, CDR2 SNEGSKA (reference sequence). V was trimmed by 4 bases and J by 2 bases, leaving 14 bases between them. The CDR3 bases are TGCAGTGCTACGAACCGGGCCTCCAACACTGAAGCTTTCTTT. Translation gives CSATNRASNTEAFF.

The chain couples TRBV12-3 or TRBV12-4 to TRBJ2-1; D possibly matches TRBD1 or TRBD2 (7 bases each). Trimming shortened V by 1 base and J by 5 bases, and 15 bases separated the two germline ends. This CDR3 spans 16 amino acids. CDR3 nucleotide sequence: TGTGCCAGCAGTTTAGGGGAGGGGACAGCTAACAATGAGCAGTTCTTC. Encoded protein: CASSLGEGTANNEQFF.

This clonotype turned up a few times. The chain is built from TRBV7-2 and TRBJ2-5, with unresolved D. The V and J ends lost 3 bases and 6 bases respectively, with 11 bases between them. There are 13 residues in the CDR3. The germline V gene encodes CDR1 SGHTA and CDR2 FQGNSA. The CDR3 region is CASSFGHGKTQYF. The DNA of the CDR3 is TGTGCCAGCAGCTTTGGTCACGGAAAGACCCAGTACTTC.

At least ten counts were recorded for this clonotype. The chain employs TRBV12-3 or TRBV12-4 and TRBJ1-1; no clear D gene. The CDR3 totals 13 residues. V was trimmed by 7 bases and J by 5 bases, leaving 14 bases between them. The CDR3 protein is CASNWGGGTEAFF. In nucleotides, the CDR3 is TGTGCCAGCAACTGGGGTGGAGGAACTGAAGCTTTCTTT.